This TCR beta chain was captured by sequencing in a study of blood T cell repertoires in COVID-19. Study as a whole: Acute and convalescent COVID-19 specimens originated in the United States, Italy and Spain.

Original analysis: Quantification of nucleated cells was approximated via reference gene primer amplification. TCRdb keeps only in-frame clones here, not all; method: immunoSEQ multiplex PCR. V, J and clone size are those of that table, while D and trimming were read from the DNA. The data hold about 52,000 clones, with about 83% observed a single time. V was shortened by 4 bases and J by 3 bases, with 13 bases between the two germline ends. This CDR3 has 14 amino acids. The germline CDR1 and CDR2 sequences are SGHRS and YFSETQ. This chain connects TRBV5-1 to TRBJ1-1, with D possibly being TRBD1 (5 bases). The clonotype was recovered from a woman of 80 years or more with acute or convalescent COVID-19. Sequenced: peripheral blood. The CDR3: CASSPLGLDTEAFF. CDR3 DNA: TGCGCCAGCAGCCCACTGGGACTCGACACTGAAGCTTTCTTT.